This is a list of T cell receptor beta chains from one sample in a study of T cell responses to AZD1222 COVID-19 vaccine. Sequenced by immunoSEQ multiplex PCR; TCRdb stores in-frame clones only, minus some. This table holds about 130,000 clones, 92% found once. The sequences come from peripheral blood, collected on day 0 of AZD1222 vaccination. Receptors were obtained from an adult in good health. Both conserved end residues are part of each CDR3. Fields, in order: D gene, J gene, V gene, CDR3 DNA, CDR3 protein. A D gene is named only where the DNA matches it firmly.

D gene: TRBD2; J gene: TRBJ2-5; V gene: TRBV5-1; CDR3 DNA: TGCGCCAGCAGCGCGGGAGGACAGCAAGAGACCCAGTACTTC; CDR3 protein: CASSAGGQQETQYF
D gene: .; J gene: TRBJ2-5; V gene: TRBV10-3; CDR3 DNA: TGTGCCATCGCAAGCACCGGGACGGATACCCTAGAGACCCAGTACTTC; CDR3 protein: CAIASTGTDTLETQYF
D gene: .; J gene: TRBJ2-1; V gene: TRBV18; CDR3 DNA: TGTGCCAGCTCACCGTTACTTTCTCTGACGGATGAGCAGTTCTTC; CDR3 protein: CASSPLLSLTDEQFF
D gene: .; J gene: TRBJ2-2; V gene: TRBV9; CDR3 DNA: TGTGCCAGCAGCGTAGCTACTCGGACCGGGGAGCTGTTTTTT; CDR3 protein: CASSVATRTGELFF
D gene: .; J gene: TRBJ1-1; V gene: TRBV7-9; CDR3 DNA: TGTGCCAGCAGCTTGTTGGGGAACACTGAAGCTTTCTTT; CDR3 protein: CASSLLGNTEAFF
D gene: TRBD1; J gene: TRBJ1-3; V gene: TRBV27; CDR3 DNA: TGTGCCAGCGGCCAGGGGGACACCATATATTTT; CDR3 protein: CASGQGDTIYF
D gene: TRBD2; J gene: TRBJ2-4; V gene: TRBV7-2; CDR3 DNA: TGTGCCAGCAGCCCGACTAGCGGGAGGGGGAACATTCAGTACTTC; CDR3 protein: CASSPTSGRGNIQYF
D gene: TRBD1; J gene: TRBJ2-3; V gene: TRBV18; CDR3 DNA: TGTGCCAGCTCACGGCGACAGGGGTCCTCAAGCGGCCAAAGCACAGATACGCAGTATTTT; CDR3 protein: CASSRRQGSSSGQSTDTQYF
D gene: TRBD2; J gene: TRBJ2-3; V gene: TRBV4-2; CDR3 DNA: TGTGCCAGCAATTTAGCCGGTGCTAGCGGGAGGTCAGATACGCAGTATTTT; CDR3 protein: CASNLAGASGRSDTQYF
D gene: .; J gene: TRBJ2-1; V gene: TRBV12-3/TRBV12-4; CDR3 DNA: TGTGCCAGCAGTCTATCGCTTAATGAGCAGTTCTTC; CDR3 protein: CASSLSLNEQFF